Listed here are 11 T cell receptor beta chains from one sample, sequenced in a study of control samples from healthy donors and cancer patients. The protocol was immunoSEQ multiplex PCR, while the TCRdb copy is restricted to in-frame clones and leaves out a portion. The data contain about 130,000 clones, approximately 92% of them singletons. The material sequenced was blood. The origin of the receptors is a man aged 18 to 30 in good health.

V gene TRBV29-1 combines with J gene TRBJ2-5, with 12 positions matching TRBD2. V lost 6 bases and J lost 2; bases outside the gene matches: 13. Per germline, CDR1 SQVTM and CDR2 ANQGSEA. The CDR3 has 17 amino acids. The CDR3: CSVAPGQGLAGQETQYF. In DNA, the CDR3 is TGCAGCGTGGCCCCGGGACAGGGACTAGCGGGTCAAGAGACCCAGTACTTC.

The chain links TRBV5-5 to TRBJ2-7; 8 nucleotides align to TRBD1. CDR1 SGHKS and CDR2 YYEKEE come from the germline V gene (reference sequence). V lost 2 bases, J lost 4 bases, and 2 bases stayed unmatched. The CDR3 loop spans 13 amino acids. This CDR3 is CASSFRTGYEQYF. The CDR3 DNA reads TGTGCCAGCAGCTTCCGGACAGGGTACGAGCAGTACTTC.

The gene calls are TRBV3-1 (or the pseudogene TRBV3-2) and TRBJ2-7; perhaps TRBD2 as D (6 bases). This CDR3 is 15 amino acids long. The germline V gene encodes CDR1 LGHDT and CDR2 YNNKEL (reference sequence). Trimming cost V 1 base and J 6 bases, with 16 bases left between them. As DNA, the CDR3 is TGTGCCAGCAGCCAAGGTACGGGGGATTCTACCGAGCAGTACGTC. Translated: CASSQGTGDSTEQYV.

The chain links TRBV27 to TRBJ1-1; possibly TRBD1 for D (5 bases). The germline V gene has CDR1 MNHEY and CDR2 SMNVEV (reference sequence). The CDR3 runs to 15 residues. V lost 6 bases and J lost 2, with 16 bases in between. The CDR3 sequence: CASRARGGRNTEAFF. CDR3 DNA: TGTGCCAGCAGAGCCCGGGGGGGTCGAAACACTGAAGCTTTCTTT.

The rearrangement uses TRBV19 and TRBJ2-2; 11 bases are a match to TRBD2. The CDR3 spans 16 residues. Trimming removed 5 bases from V and 4 bases from J; junction bases left unmatched: 6. The germline gives CDR1 LNHDA, CDR2 SQIVND (reference sequence). In nucleotides, the CDR3 is TGTGCCAGTAGTGCATTAGCGGGAGGGCTCACCGGGGAGCTGTTTTTT. Translation: CASSALAGGLTGELFF.

In DNA, the CDR3 is TGTGCCAGCAGCGTATTAGGAGATCGCACAGATACGCAGTATTTT. Amino acid sequence: CASSVLGDRTDTQYF. The gene calls are TRBV9 and TRBJ2-3; no clear D gene. Germline V CDR1 and CDR2: SGDLS, YYNGEE. The V and J ends lost 1 base and 1 base respectively, with 10 bases between them. The CDR3 sequence is 15 residues long.

The J gene is TRBJ2-2, the V gene TRBV6-5; D call uncertain. Germline assignment: CDR1 MNHEY and CDR2 SVGAGI. With 6 bases removed from V and 8 bases from J, the gap between germline ends came to 16 bases. The CDR3 consists of 14 residues. CDR3 residues: CASRPLVGRGELFF. In DNA, the CDR3 is TGTGCCAGCAGACCGTTGGTGGGCAGAGGGGAGCTGTTTTTT.

Turning to this clone: A junction end diverges from the germline sequence, so it may reflect a read error. V is TRBV10-3 and J is TRBJ1-2, with 8 bases lining up with TRBD1. The V gene's germline CDR1 is ENHRY and CDR2 SYGVKD. This CDR3 contains 14 residues. The CDR3 is CAISESGGQGLFLF. CDR3 in DNA: TGTGCCATCAGTGAGTCGGGAGGACAGGGTTTGTTCTTATTC.

The rearrangement links TRBV27 to TRBJ1-2; TRBD1 matches 9 bases. From germline, CDR1 is MNHEY and CDR2 SMNVEV (reference sequence). V dropped 2 bases and J dropped 7; count of bases not matched to a gene: 8. The CDR3 extends over 15 amino acids. In DNA, the CDR3 is TGTGCCAGCAGTTTAGGGGTGACAGGGGGTAGTGGCTACACCTTC. It translates to CASSLGVTGGSGYTF.

J is TRBJ2-7 and V is TRBV3-1 (or the pseudogene TRBV3-2); D possibly uses TRBD1 or TRBD2 (5 bases each). Trimming pared 1 base from V and 7 bases from J, leaving 8 bases between. Germline V CDR1 and CDR2: LGHDT, YNNKEL (reference sequence). CDR3 length: 12 residues. CDR3 in DNA: TGTGCCAGCAGCCAAGGGGACCGGGAGCAGTACGTC. Amino acids: CASSQGDREQYV.

The chain joins TRBV18 to TRBJ1-5, with D perhaps TRBD1 (5 bases). CDR1 KGHSH and CDR2 LQKENI come from the germline V gene. V lost 2 bases and J 5 bases, leaving 10 bases between the germline ends. The CDR3 runs 14 residues. The CDR3 DNA reads as TGTGCCAGCTCACCAGGCGGGGACTATCAGCCCCAGCATTTT. Its protein product is CASSPGGDYQPQHF.